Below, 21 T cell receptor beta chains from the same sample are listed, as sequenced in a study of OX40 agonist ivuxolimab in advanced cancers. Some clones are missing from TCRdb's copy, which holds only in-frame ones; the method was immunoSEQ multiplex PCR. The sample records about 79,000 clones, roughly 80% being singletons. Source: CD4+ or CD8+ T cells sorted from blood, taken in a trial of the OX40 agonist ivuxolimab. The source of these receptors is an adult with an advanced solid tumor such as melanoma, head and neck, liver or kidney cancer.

Here the CDR3 reads CASTGVSGNTIYF. In DNA, the CDR3 is TGTGCCAGCACAGGGGTCTCTGGAAACACCATATATTTT. J is TRBJ1-3 and V is TRBV6-5, with a weak D call TRBD1 (6 bases). The ends were cut back, 7 bases at V and 0 bases at J, with 7 bases in the middle. The CDR3 extends over 13 amino acids. Germline CDR1 reads MNHEY; CDR2 reads SVGAGI.

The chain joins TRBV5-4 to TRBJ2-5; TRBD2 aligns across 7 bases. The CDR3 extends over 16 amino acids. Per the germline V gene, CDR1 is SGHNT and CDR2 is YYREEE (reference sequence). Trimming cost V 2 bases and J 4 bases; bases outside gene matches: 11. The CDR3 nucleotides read TGTGCCAGCAGCTTAAACGGAATTAGCGGGCGAGAGACCCAGTACTTC. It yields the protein CASSLNGISGRETQYF.

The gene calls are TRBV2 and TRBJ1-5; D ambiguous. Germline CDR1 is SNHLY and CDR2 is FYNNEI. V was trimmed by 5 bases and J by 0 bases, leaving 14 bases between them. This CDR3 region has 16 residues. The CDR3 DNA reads TGTGCCAGCAGTACAGAACGGGGAACTAGCAATCAGCCCCAGCATTTT. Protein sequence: CASSTERGTSNQPQHF.

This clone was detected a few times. The CDR3 region has the DNA TGTGCCAGCAGTGACGGGACACGCACAGATACGCAGTATTTT. It codes for CASSDGTRTDTQYF. This rearrangement joins TRBV6-1 to TRBJ2-3; D may be TRBD1 (6 bases). This CDR3 is built from 14 residues. CDR1 and CDR2 (germline): MNHNS, SASEGT. V was shortened by 3 bases and J by 1 base, with 8 bases between the two germline ends.

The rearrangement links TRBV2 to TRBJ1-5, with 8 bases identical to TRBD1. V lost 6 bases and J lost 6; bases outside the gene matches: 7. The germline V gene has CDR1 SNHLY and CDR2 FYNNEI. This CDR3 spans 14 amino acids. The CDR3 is CASRPTGGSQPQHF. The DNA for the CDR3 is TGTGCCAGCAGGCCCACAGGGGGAAGTCAGCCCCAGCATTTT.

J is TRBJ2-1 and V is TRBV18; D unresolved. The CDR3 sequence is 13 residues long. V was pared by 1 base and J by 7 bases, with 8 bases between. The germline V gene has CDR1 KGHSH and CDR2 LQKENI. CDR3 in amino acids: CASSPRQANEQFF. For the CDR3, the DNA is TGTGCCAGCTCACCACGCCAGGCTAATGAGCAGTTCTTC.

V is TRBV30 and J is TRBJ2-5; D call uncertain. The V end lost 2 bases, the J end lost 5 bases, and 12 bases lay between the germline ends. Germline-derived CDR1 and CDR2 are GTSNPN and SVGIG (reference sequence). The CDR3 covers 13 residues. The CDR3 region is CAWSMAARETQYF. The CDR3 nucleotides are TGTGCCTGGAGTATGGCGGCTCGGGAGACCCAGTACTTC.

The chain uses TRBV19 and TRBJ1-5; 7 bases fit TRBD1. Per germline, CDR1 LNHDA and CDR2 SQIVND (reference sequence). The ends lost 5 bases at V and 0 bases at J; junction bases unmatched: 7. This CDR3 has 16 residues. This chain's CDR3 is CASSPARGGSNQPQHF. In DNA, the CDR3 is TGTGCCAGTAGTCCGGCCAGGGGGGGTAGCAATCAGCCCCAGCATTTT.

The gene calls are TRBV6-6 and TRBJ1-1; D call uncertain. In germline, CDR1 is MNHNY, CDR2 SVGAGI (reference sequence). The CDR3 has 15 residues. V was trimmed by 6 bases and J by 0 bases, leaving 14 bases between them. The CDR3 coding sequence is TGTGCCAGCAGACTTATGAGGGATATGAACACTGAAGCTTTCTTT. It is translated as CASRLMRDMNTEAFF.

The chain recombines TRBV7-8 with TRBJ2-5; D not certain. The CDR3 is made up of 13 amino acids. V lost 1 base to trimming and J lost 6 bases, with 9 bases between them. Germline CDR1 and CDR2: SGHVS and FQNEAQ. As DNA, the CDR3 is TGTGCCAGCAGCTTAGTGGGGATGCAGACCCAGTACTTC. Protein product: CASSLVGMQTQYF.

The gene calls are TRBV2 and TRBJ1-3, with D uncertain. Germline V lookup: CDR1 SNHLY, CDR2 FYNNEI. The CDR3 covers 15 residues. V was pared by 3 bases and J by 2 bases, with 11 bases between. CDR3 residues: CASSDWQLTGNTIYF. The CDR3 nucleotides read TGTGCCAGCAGTGATTGGCAGCTCACTGGAAACACCATATATTTT.

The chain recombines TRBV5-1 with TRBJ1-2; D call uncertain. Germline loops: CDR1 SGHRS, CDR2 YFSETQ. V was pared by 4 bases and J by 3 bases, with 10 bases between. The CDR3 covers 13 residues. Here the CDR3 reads CASSPDGDYGYTF. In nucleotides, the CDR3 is TGCGCCAGCAGCCCAGATGGAGACTATGGCTACACCTTC.

The DNA of the CDR3 is TGTGCCAGCAGTTTTGGGTGGACTGAAGCTTTCTTT. Protein sequence: CASSFGWTEAFF. The rearrangement joins TRBV28 to TRBJ1-1, with D hard to call. Germline loops: CDR1 MDHEN, CDR2 SYDVKM. This CDR3 is built from 12 residues. With 3 bases removed from V and 5 bases from J, the gap between germline ends came to 7 bases.

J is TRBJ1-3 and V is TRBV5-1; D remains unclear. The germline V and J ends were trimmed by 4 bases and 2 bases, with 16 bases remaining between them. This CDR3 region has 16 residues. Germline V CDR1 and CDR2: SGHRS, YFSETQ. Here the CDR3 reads CASSPQAQSPGNTIYF. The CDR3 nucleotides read TGCGCCAGCAGCCCGCAGGCCCAATCCCCTGGAAACACCATATATTTT.

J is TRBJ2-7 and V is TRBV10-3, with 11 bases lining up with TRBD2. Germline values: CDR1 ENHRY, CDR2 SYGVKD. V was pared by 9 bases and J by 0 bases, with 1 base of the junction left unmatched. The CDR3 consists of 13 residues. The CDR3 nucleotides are TGTGCCATTACTAGCGGGAGCTCCTACGAGCAGTACTTC. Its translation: CAITSGSSYEQYF.

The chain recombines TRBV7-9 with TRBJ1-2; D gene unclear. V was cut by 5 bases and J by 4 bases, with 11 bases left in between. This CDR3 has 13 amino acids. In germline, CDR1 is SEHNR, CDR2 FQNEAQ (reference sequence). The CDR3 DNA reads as TGTGCCAGCAGCGCGGACTTTGGCTATGGCTACACCTTC. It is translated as CASSADFGYGYTF.

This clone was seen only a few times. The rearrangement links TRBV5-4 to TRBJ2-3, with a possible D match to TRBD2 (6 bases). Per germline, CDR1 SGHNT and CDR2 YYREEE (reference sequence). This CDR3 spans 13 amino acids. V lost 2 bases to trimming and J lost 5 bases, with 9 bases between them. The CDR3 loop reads CASSFTAGDTQYF. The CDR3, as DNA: TGTGCCAGCAGCTTCACAGCGGGAGATACGCAGTATTTT.

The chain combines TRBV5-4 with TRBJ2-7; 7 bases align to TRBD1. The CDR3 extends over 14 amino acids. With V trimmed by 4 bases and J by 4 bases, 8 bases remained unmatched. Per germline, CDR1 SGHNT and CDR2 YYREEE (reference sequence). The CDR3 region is CASSQPGTDYEQYF. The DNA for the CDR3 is TGTGCCAGCAGCCAGCCCGGGACAGATTACGAGCAGTACTTC.

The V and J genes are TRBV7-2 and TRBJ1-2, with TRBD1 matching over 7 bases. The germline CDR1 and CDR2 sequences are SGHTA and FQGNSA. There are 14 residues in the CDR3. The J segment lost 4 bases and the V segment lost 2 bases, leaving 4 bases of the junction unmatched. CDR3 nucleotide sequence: TGTGCCAGCAGCTTAAAGGGGGCTGGCTATGGCTACACCTTC. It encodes CASSLKGAGYGYTF.

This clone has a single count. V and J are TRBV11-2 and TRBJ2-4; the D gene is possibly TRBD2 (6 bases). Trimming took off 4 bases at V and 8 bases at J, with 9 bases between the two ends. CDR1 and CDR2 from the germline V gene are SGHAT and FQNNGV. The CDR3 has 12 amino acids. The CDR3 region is CASSSGEDIQYF. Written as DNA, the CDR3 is TGTGCCAGCAGCTCGGGAGAAGACATTCAGTACTTC.

As DNA, the CDR3 is TGTGCCTGGAGTGTCAGTGTCGGGGGCTACACCTTC. Amino acids: CAWSVSVGGYTF. The chain links TRBV30 to TRBJ1-2; D remains unclear. The germline CDR1 and CDR2 sequences are GTSNPN and SVGIG (reference sequence). CDR3 length equals 12 residues. The germline V and J ends were trimmed by 0 bases and 8 bases, with 10 bases remaining between them. Supplemented by reference TRBV30 and TRBJ1-2, the full variable domain reads SQTIHQWPATLVQPVGSPLSLECTVEGTSNPNLYWYRQAAGRGLQLLFYSVGIGQISSEVPQNLSASRPQDRQFILSSKKLLLSDSGFYLCAWSVSVGGYTFGSGTRLTVV.